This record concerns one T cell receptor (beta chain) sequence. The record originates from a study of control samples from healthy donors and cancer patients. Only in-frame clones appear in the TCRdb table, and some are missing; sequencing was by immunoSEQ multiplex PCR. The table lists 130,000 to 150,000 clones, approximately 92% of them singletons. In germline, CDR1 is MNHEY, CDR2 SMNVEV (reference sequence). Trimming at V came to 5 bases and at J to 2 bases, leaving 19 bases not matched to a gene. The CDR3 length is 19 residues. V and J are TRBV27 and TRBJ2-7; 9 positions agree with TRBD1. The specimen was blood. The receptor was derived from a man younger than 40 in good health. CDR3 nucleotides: TGTGCCAGCAGTCCCCTTACAATCCTTATGGACAGGGGAGCCTACGAGCAGTACTTC. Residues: CASSPLTILMDRGAYEQYF.